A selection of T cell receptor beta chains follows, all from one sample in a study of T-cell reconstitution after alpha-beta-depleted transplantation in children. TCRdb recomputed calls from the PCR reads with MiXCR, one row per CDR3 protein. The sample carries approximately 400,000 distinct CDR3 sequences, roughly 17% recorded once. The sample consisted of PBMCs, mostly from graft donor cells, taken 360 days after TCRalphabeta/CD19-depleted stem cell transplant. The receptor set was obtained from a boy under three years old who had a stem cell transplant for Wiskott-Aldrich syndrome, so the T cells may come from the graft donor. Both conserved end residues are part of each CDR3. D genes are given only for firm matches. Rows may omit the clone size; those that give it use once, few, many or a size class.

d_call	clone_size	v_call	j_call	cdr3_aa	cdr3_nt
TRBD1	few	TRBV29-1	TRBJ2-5	CSVAPSSDRVETQYF	TGCAGCGTTGCCCCCTCGTCGGACAGGGTCGAGACCCAGTACTTC
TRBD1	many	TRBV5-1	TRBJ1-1	CASSPDRALNTEAFF	TGCGCCAGCAGCCCAGACAGGGCGCTGAACACTGAAGCTTTCTTT
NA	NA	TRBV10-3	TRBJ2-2	CAISPVTGELFF	TGTGCCATCAGTCCAGTCACCGGGGAGCTGTTTTTT
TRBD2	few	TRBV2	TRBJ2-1	CASFSWTSTDSSYNEQFF	TGTGCCAGCTTTTCTTGGACTAGCACCGACAGCTCCTACAATGAGCAGTTCTTC
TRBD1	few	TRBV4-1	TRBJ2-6	CASSQDQGAGANVLTF	TGCGCCAGCAGCCAAGATCAGGGGGCCGGGGCCAACGTCCTGACTTTC
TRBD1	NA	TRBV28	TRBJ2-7	CASSWTGAYSYEQYF	TGTGCCAGCAGTTGGACAGGGGCCTACTCCTACGAGCAGTACTTC
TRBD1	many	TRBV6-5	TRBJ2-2	CASSNSGTGDTGELFF	TGTGCCAGCAGCAACTCCGGGACAGGGGACACCGGGGAGCTGTTTTTT
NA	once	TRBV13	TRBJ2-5	CAICARMNRDPRGTQYF	TGTGCCATCTGCGCCCGGATGAACCGGGACCCGCGGGGGACCCAGTACTTC
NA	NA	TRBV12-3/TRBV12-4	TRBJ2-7	CASSPHSSVKSYEQYF	TGTGCCAGCAGTCCCCACTCTAGCGTGAAATCCTACGAGCAGTACTTC
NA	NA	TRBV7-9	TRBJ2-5	CASSGGLKETQYF	TGTGCCAGCAGCGGGGGCTTAAAAGAGACCCAGTACTTC
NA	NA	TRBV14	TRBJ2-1	CASSSRSLEGSYNEQFF	TGTGCCAGCAGCTCTCGCTCGCTGGAGGGCTCCTACAATGAGCAGTTCTTC
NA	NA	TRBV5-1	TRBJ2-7	CASSLRRNSYEQYF	TGCGCCAGCAGCTTGAGACGGAACTCCTACGAGCAGTACTTC
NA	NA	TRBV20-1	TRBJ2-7	CSASRGTTYEQYF	TGCAGTGCTAGTAGGGGCACAACCTACGAGCAGTACTTC
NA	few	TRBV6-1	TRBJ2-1	CASKGGKFPIGEQFF	TGTGCCAGCAAAGGTGGGAAATTCCCAATCGGTGAGCAGTTCTTC
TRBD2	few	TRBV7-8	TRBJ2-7	CASRAFLGLAGTYEQYF	TGTGCCAGCCGCGCGTTCTTAGGACTAGCGGGCACCTACGAGCAGTACTTC
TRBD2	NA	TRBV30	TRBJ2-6	CAWSVRAGAGANVLTF	TGTGCCTGGAGTGTACGTGCGGGGGCTGGGGCCAACGTCCTGACTTTC
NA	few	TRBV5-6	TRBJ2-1	CASSLLGGGQYNEQFF	TGTGCCAGCAGCCTTCTAGGGGGGGGCCAATACAATGAGCAGTTCTTC
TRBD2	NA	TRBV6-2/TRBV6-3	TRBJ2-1	CASSDRWRTSGSWYEQFF	TGTGCCAGCAGTGACCGCTGGAGAACTAGCGGGAGTTGGTATGAGCAGTTCTTC
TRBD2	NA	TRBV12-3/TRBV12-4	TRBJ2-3	CTSSLGRQAIIAGEDTQYF	TGTACCAGCAGCCTCGGGCGGCAGGCCATTATAGCGGGAGAAGATACGCAGTATTTT
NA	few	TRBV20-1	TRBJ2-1	CSARSREVNYNEQFF	TGCAGTGCTAGATCCAGGGAAGTGAACTACAATGAGCAGTTCTTC
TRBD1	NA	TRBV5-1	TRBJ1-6	CASSPRDRGNNSPLHF	TGCGCCAGCAGCCCCCGGGACAGGGGCAATAATTCACCCCTCCACTTT
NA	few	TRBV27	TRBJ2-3	CASRAGFSTDTQYF	TGTGCCAGCAGAGCGGGTTTTAGCACAGATACGCAGTATTTT
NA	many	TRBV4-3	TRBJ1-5	CASSQALYQPQHF	TGCGCCAGCAGCCAAGCCCTGTATCAGCCCCAGCATTTT
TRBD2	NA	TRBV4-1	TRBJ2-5	CASSQGLAGGLETQYF	TGCGCCAGCAGCCAAGGTCTAGCGGGGGGTTTAGAGACCCAGTACTTC
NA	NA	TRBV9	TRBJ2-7	CASSVGPNRATYEQYF	TGTGCCAGCAGCGTAGGGCCGAACAGGGCGACCTACGAGCAGTACTTC
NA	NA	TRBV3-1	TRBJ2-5	CASSRSGAETQYF	TGTGCCAGCAGCCGGTCTGGGGCAGAGACCCAGTACTTC
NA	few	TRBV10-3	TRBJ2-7	CAISTVTGYEQYF	TGTGCCATCAGTACAGTGACGGGCTACGAGCAGTACTTC
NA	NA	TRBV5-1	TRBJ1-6	CASSPGLQSSYNSPLHF	TGCGCCAGCAGCCCGGGACTCCAGAGCTCCTATAATTCACCCCTCCACTTT
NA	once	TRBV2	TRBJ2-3	CASSDLGVDTQYF	TGTGCCAGCAGTGATCTGGGGGTAGATACGCAGTATTTT
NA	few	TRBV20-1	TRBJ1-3	CSAERGYAGNTIYF	TGCAGTGCTGAGCGGGGGTACGCTGGAAACACCATATATTTT
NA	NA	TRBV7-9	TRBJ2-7	CASSFARTESSYEQYF	TGTGCCAGCAGCTTCGCTCGGACGGAGAGCTCCTACGAGCAGTACTTC
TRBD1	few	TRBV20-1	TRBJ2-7	CSAMPGTATYEQYF	TGCAGTGCTATGCCCGGGACAGCAACCTACGAGCAGTACTTC
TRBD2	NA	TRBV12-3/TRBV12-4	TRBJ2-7	CASNLAGVSEQYF	TGTGCCAGCAACCTAGCGGGAGTGAGCGAGCAGTACTTC
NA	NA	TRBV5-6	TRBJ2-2	CASSSHHLSGCTGELFF	TGTGCCAGCAGCTCCCACCACCTATCAGGTTGCACCGGGGAGCTGTTTTTT
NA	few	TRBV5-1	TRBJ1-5	CASSLDGLYSNQPQHF	TGCGCCAGCAGCTTGGATGGCCTTTATAGCAATCAGCCCCAGCATTTT
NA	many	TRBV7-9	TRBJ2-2	CASSFGNTGELFF	TGTGCCAGCAGCTTCGGAAACACCGGGGAGCTGTTTTTT
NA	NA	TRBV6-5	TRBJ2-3	CASSYSGAELTDTQYF	TGTGCCAGCAGTTACTCGGGGGCCGAGTTGACAGATACGCAGTATTTT
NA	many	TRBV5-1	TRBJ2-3	CASSSSSTDTQYF	TGCGCCAGCAGCTCATCTAGCACAGATACGCAGTATTTT
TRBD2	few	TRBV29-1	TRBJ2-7	CSVRGRLAYEQYF	TGCAGCGTTCGCGGGAGGTTGGCCTACGAGCAGTACTTC
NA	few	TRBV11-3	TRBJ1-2	CASSLRGKDYGYTF	TGTGCCAGCAGCTTGCGGGGGAAGGACTATGGCTACACCTTC
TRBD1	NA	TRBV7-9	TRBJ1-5	CASSLGDRGLEPQHF	TGTGCCAGCAGCTTAGGGGACAGGGGGTTGGAGCCCCAGCATTTT
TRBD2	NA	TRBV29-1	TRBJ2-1	CSVKGGTSGYNEQFF	TGCAGCGTAAAAGGGGGGACTAGTGGATACAATGAGCAGTTCTTC
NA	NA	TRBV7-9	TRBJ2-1	CASSLDGPYNEQFF	TGTGCCAGCAGCTTGGACGGCCCCTACAATGAGCAGTTCTTC
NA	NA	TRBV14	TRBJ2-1	CASSPRRVGSYNEQFF	TGTGCCAGCAGCCCTCGGAGGGTCGGCTCCTACAATGAGCAGTTCTTC
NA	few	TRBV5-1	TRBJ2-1	CASRQLRGPNEQFF	TGCGCCAGCAGGCAACTTCGGGGGCCCAATGAGCAGTTCTTC
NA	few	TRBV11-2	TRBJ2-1	CASSLGPSEQFF	TGTGCCAGCAGCTTAGGTCCTTCGGAGCAGTTCTTC
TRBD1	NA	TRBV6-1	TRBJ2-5	CASRTTWTGTETQYF	TGTGCCAGCAGAACGACCTGGACAGGGACTGAGACCCAGTACTTC
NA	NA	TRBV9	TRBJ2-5	CASSAEGPGMRETQYF	TGTGCCAGCAGCGCAGAGGGGCCAGGGATGAGAGAGACCCAGTACTTC
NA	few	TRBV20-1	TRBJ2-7	CSARRAVNSYEQYF	TGCAGTGCTAGAAGGGCAGTAAATTCCTACGAGCAGTACTTC
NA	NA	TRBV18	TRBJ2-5	CASSPVQGAETQYF	TGTGCCAGCTCACCGGTACAGGGTGCAGAGACCCAGTACTTC
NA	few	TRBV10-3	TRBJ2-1	CAISDSLSYNEQFF	TGTGCCATCAGTGATTCTCTCTCCTACAATGAGCAGTTCTTC
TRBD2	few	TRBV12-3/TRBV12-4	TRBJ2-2	CASSMIGRGGRSGELFF	TGTGCCAGCAGCATGATCGGGCGGGGGGGCCGATCCGGGGAGCTGTTTTTT
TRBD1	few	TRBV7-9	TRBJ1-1	CASSPGTGRTEAFF	TGTGCCAGCAGCCCGGGGACAGGGCGGACTGAAGCTTTCTTT
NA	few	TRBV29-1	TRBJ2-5	CSLRLPIQETQYF	TGCAGCCTCCGACTACCCATCCAAGAGACCCAGTACTTC